This TCR beta chain was captured by sequencing in a study of CXCR4 blockade with PD-1 therapy in pancreatic cancer. Study outcomes and limitations: Tumors were clonally expanded, mean 0.14 versus 0.05 in healthy blood. Without paired alpha-beta data, shared specificity of dominant clones is unconfirmed.

Patients who provided the archived tumor blocks had not received neoadjuvant therapy before surgery. This clone has just a few counts. Its antigen is currently unknown. V lost 4 bases and J lost 5, with 11 bases in between. The CDR3 is made up of 14 amino acids. Germline CDR1 and CDR2: MNHGY and SAAAGT. Clones were read by immunoSEQ multiplex PCR, and TCRdb kept only the in-frame ones, dropping some. This repertoire shows fewer than 4,000 clones, more than 35% found once; its top ten account for roughly 17%. The TCR comes from a human donor with pancreatic ductal adenocarcinoma. The chain carries TRBV6-8 and TRBJ2-2; the D gene could be TRBD1 or TRBD2 (5 bases each). The sequenced material came from tumor tissue. The CDR3 coding sequence is TGTGCCAGCAGTTTGGGCAGGGAGACCGGGGAGCTGTTTTTT. Its translation is CASSLGRETGELFF.